Shown below are 3 T cell receptor beta chains from a single sample sequenced in a study of post-analysis software for immune sequencing data. Findings and caveats of the study: Controls had lower frequencies than patients of four or five TRBV segments, which included TRBV5-6, TRBV5-1 and TRBV20-1.

These receptors lack a known antigen. Prepared TCR beta cDNA libraries contained unique molecular identifiers. TCRdb itself ran the PCR reads through MiXCR, one entry per CDR3 protein. The data hold 450,000 or so distinct CDR3 sequences, with 40% to 55% observed a single time. What was sequenced was blood. The receptors come from a girl aged 5-17 years with multiple sclerosis.

This clonotype was observed a few times. The chain employs TRBV7-2 and TRBJ2-5; D remains ambiguous. The J call may not be correct, given that the DNA end is closer to TRBJ2-7. Germline CDR1 and CDR2: SGHTA and FQGNSA. There are 12 residues in the CDR3. As DNA, the CDR3 is TGTGCCAGCAGCAGTGACCTAGTCGAGCAGTACTTC. Amino acids: CASSSDLVEQYF.

This clonotype turned up a few times. A junction end diverges from the germline sequence, so it may reflect a read error. The V call is TRBV3-1, the J call TRBJ2-5; D is undetermined. Per germline, CDR1 LGHDT and CDR2 YNNKEL (reference sequence). There are 11 residues in the CDR3. Here the CDR3 DNA reads TGTGCCAGCAGCGACCAAAAGACCCAGTACTTC. It codes for CASSDQKTQYF.

The V and J genes are TRBV12-3 or TRBV12-4 and TRBJ2-3, with 9 bases aligning to TRBD2. V shed 0 bases and J 3 bases; nucleotides not matched to a gene: 7. This CDR3 has 17 residues. The CDR3 is CASSLAFLAGRTDTQYF. CDR3 nucleotides: TGTGCCAGCAGTTTAGCGTTCCTAGCGGGAAGAACAGATACGCAGTATTTT.